The TCR beta chain under discussion was sequenced for a study of neurological immune-mediated disorders. Via MiXCR, TCRdb re-called the 5' RACE reads, giving one row per CDR3 protein. The sample holds around 66,000 distinct CDR3 sequences, around 5% seen once. The CDR3 contains 14 residues. V lost 6 bases to trimming and J lost 7 bases; unmatched junction nucleotides: 7. Per the germline V gene, CDR1 is DFQATT and CDR2 is SNEGSKA (reference sequence). This clonotype occurred many times. The clonotype was recovered from a woman aged 25 to 39 with multiple sclerosis. The sample was PBMCs. V gene TRBV20-1 combines with J gene TRBJ2-7; 15 bases are shared with TRBD2. CDR3 nucleotides: TGCAGTGCCGGACTAGCGGGGGGGCCGGGGGAGCAGTACTTC. Translation: CSAGLAGGPGEQYF.